What follows are 3 T cell receptor beta chains derived from one specimen sequenced in a study of response to subunit inactivated influenza vaccine. One entry per CDR3 protein results from TCRdb running MiXCR on the RT-PCR reads. This sample has hundreds of thousands of distinct CDR3 sequences, with roughly 8.2% found just once. The sequences come from PBMCs from blood, collected less than 25 months after vaccination. These receptor sequences come from a man between 50 and 69 years old who received an inactivated influenza vaccine.

This sequence joins TRBV15 and TRBJ1-3; D ambiguous. The V gene's germline CDR1 is LNHNV and CDR2 YYDKDF (reference sequence). This CDR3 region has 15 residues. Trimming cost V 8 bases and J 0 bases, with 14 bases left between them. The CDR3 region is CATGLGGSSGNTIYF. The CDR3 DNA is TGTGCCACCGGCCTTGGCGGGAGCTCTGGAAACACCATATATTTT.

As concerns this clonotype: A read error is likely, as this CDR3 ends without the conserved phenylalanine or tryptophan. For the CDR3, the DNA is TGTGCCAGCAGCCCAACCACTAGCGGGTACGAGCAGTACCTC. Amino acid sequence: CASSPTTSGYEQYL. The rearrangement links TRBV9 to TRBJ2-7; 9 bases match TRBD2. The trim removed 4 bases at V and 4 bases at J, leaving 6 bases unmatched. CDR1 is SGDLS and CDR2 is YYNGEE in the germline V gene. This CDR3 has 14 residues.

This clonotype was detected many times. The V and J genes are TRBV12-3 or TRBV12-4 and TRBJ1-1; D is perhaps TRBD1 (5 bases). V lost 3 bases and J 7 bases, leaving 12 bases between the germline ends. The CDR3 has 13 amino acids. The CDR3 DNA sequence: TGTGCCAGCAGTTTCCCAGGGTCGGTTGAAGCTTTCTTT. Translated: CASSFPGSVEAFF.